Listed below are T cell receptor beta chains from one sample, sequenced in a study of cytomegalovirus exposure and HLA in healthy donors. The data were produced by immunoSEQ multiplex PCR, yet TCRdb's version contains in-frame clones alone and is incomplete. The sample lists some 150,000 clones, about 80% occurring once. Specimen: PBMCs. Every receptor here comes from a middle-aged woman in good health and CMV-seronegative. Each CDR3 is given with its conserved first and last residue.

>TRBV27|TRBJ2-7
CASSSPGQGDYEQYF
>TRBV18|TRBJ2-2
CASSPVVQGSTGELFF
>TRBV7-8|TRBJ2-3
CASSTRTGGNADTQYF
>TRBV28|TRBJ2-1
CASSLYGSSYNEQFF
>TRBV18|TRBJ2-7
CASSADSYEQYF
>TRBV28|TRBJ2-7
CASSHTFGRAPGEQYF
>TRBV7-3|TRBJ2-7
CASSLTGGRSYEQYF
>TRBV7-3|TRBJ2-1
CASSLETYNEQFF
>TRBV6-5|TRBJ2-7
CASWAYGDRYEQYF
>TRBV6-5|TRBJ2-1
CASSPDRVGGEQFF
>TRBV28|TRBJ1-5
CASSSSRDSKHYSNQPQHF
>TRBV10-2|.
CASRLSYEQYF
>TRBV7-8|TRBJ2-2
CASPKTGHEIGELFF
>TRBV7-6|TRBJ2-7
CASRDSSYEQYF
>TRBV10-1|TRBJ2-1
CASSSGTSGLNEQFF